Shown below are 23 T cell receptor beta chains from a single sample sequenced in a study of blood T cell repertoires in COVID-19. The protocol was immunoSEQ multiplex PCR, while the TCRdb copy is restricted to in-frame clones and leaves out a portion. The sample records over 60,000 clones, about 81% being singletons. The sequenced material came from peripheral blood. The receptors here all came from a human donor in a cohort sampled during active COVID-19.

The chain couples TRBV7-9 to TRBJ1-1; D is possibly TRBD1 (5 bases). Trimming pared 0 bases from V and 0 bases from J, leaving 11 bases between. Germline CDR1 and CDR2: SEHNR and FQNEAQ (reference sequence). The CDR3 totals 16 residues. The chain's CDR3 is CASSLAETVMNTEAFF. Here the CDR3 DNA reads TGTGCCAGCAGCTTAGCGGAGACAGTGATGAACACTGAAGCTTTCTTT.

The genes are TRBV28 and TRBJ2-7; 7 nucleotides align to TRBD2. This CDR3 comprises 11 residues. The V gene's germline CDR1 is MDHEN and CDR2 SYDVKM. With V trimmed by 4 bases and J by 7 bases, 1 base remained unmatched. The CDR3 spells CASSWEGEQYF. The CDR3 DNA follows: TGTGCCAGCAGTTGGGAGGGGGAGCAGTACTTC.

This chain uses TRBV18 with TRBJ2-7, with TRBD1 as a possible D gene (6 bases). The V gene lost 3 bases and the J gene lost 7 bases, with 16 bases spanning the gap. Germline V gene sequence: CDR1 KGHSH, CDR2 LQKENI. The CDR3 sequence is 14 residues long. CDR3 DNA: TGTGCCAGCTCACCGCCAGGCATGAGGGGGGAGCAGTACTTC. This gives the protein CASSPPGMRGEQYF.

The chain has TRBV10-3 and TRBJ2-5; D possibly corresponds to TRBD1 (6 bases). This CDR3 region has 13 residues. The V and J ends lost 3 bases and 5 bases respectively, with 10 bases between them. Germline V gene data show CDR1 as ENHRY and CDR2 as SYGVKD. Here the CDR3 reads CAISDPRGETQYF. The DNA of the CDR3 is TGTGCCATCAGTGACCCGAGGGGGGAGACCCAGTACTTC.

The CDR3 region is CASSAAGELFF. The CDR3 nucleotides are TGTGCCAGCAGCGCTGCCGGGGAGCTGTTTTTT. V usage is TRBV9 and J usage is TRBJ2-2; D is unresolved. The CDR3 totals 11 residues. V dropped 3 bases and J dropped 6 bases, with 3 bases sitting between them. Germline loops: CDR1 SGDLS, CDR2 YYNGEE.

V gene TRBV18 combines with J gene TRBJ2-1; TRBD2 is a possible D gene (6 bases). Trimming shortened V by 6 bases and J by 9 bases, and 12 bases separated the two germline ends. Germline V gene sequence: CDR1 KGHSH, CDR2 LQKENI. The CDR3 sequence is 12 residues long. This chain's CDR3 is CASSLAGSEQFF. CDR3 coding DNA: TGTGCCAGCTCGTTGGCGGGGTCTGAGCAGTTCTTC.

The chain links TRBV6-5 to TRBJ1-3, with D hard to call. V lost 0 bases, J lost 0 bases, and 6 bases lay in between. Germline lookup yields CDR1 MNHEY and CDR2 SVGAGI. This CDR3 spans 15 amino acids. CDR3 in DNA: TGTGCCAGCAGTTACTCAGAGGACTCTGGAAACACCATATATTTT. Protein product: CASSYSEDSGNTIYF.

The chain combines TRBV11-2 with TRBJ2-4; a weak D match, TRBD2 (5 bases). CDR3 length: 14 amino acids. CDR1 SGHAT and CDR2 FQNNGV come from the germline V gene. V was cut by 3 bases and J by 9 bases, with 15 bases left in between. The CDR3 bases are TGTGCCAGCAGCTTTATTCGGGAACGCGGCATTCAGTACTTC. Translated, it gives CASSFIRERGIQYF. The full variable domain, with the rest looked up from reference TRBV11-2 and TRBJ2-4, is EAGVAQSPRYKIIEKRQSVAFWCNPISGHATLYWYQQILGQGPKLLIQFQNNGVVDDSQLPKDRFSAERLKGVDSTLKIQPAKLEDSAVYLCASSFIRERGIQYFGAGTRLSVL.

This clone has a handful of counts. This chain links TRBV7-9 with TRBJ2-1; TRBD2 matches at 7 bases. Trimming at V came to 1 base and at J to 0 bases, leaving 0 bases not matched to a gene. This CDR3 comprises 15 residues. Germline CDR1 is SEHNR and CDR2 is FQNEAQ (reference sequence). Here the CDR3 reads CASSLGTSSYNEQFF. For the CDR3, the DNA is TGTGCCAGCAGCTTAGGGACTAGCTCCTACAATGAGCAGTTCTTC.

The chain employs TRBV9 and TRBJ2-7; TRBD1 matches 7 bases. Looked up from germline, CDR1 is SGDLS and CDR2 is YYNGEE. The CDR3 totals 16 residues. J was trimmed by 1 base and V by 3 bases; bases with no gene match: 10. In DNA form, the CDR3 reads TGTGCCAGCAGCGGGACCGGGACAGCCTTTTCCTACGAGCAGTACTTC. Protein: CASSGTGTAFSYEQYF.

This chain connects TRBV6-1 to TRBJ2-7; 7 positions match TRBD2. CDR1 and CDR2 from the germline V gene are MNHNS and SASEGT. This CDR3 comprises 14 residues. The V and J ends lost 0 bases and 3 bases, in that order; junction bases with no gene match: 2. In DNA form, the CDR3 reads TGTGCCAGCAGTGAAGCGGGCGGGAGCTACGAGCAGTACTTC. Translating it yields CASSEAGGSYEQYF.

The chain employs TRBV5-4 and TRBJ2-3; a weak D match, TRBD1 (6 bases). This CDR3 is built from 15 residues. Trimming cost V 1 base and J 4 bases, with 13 bases left between them. Germline CDR1 is SGHNT and CDR2 is YYREEE (reference sequence). The CDR3: CASSLRQGFADTQYF. CDR3 bases: TGTGCCAGCAGCTTGAGGCAGGGGTTTGCAGATACGCAGTATTTT.

This chain links TRBV28 with TRBJ2-3, with D uncertain. The germline V and J ends were trimmed by 2 bases and 4 bases, with 4 bases remaining between them. Germline V gene sequence: CDR1 MDHEN, CDR2 SYDVKM. The CDR3 is made up of 12 amino acids. This CDR3 is CASSLLADTQYF. In DNA form, the CDR3 reads TGTGCCAGCAGTTTACTAGCAGATACGCAGTATTTT.

The chain employs TRBV9 and TRBJ2-5, with 7 bases identical to TRBD2. Trimming took 4 bases from V and 5 from J; bases not matched to a gene: 11. CDR3 length: 15 residues. Germline V gene lookup returns CDR1 SGDLS and CDR2 YYNGEE. The CDR3 protein is CASSPRPGRGETQYF. The CDR3 DNA follows: TGTGCCAGCAGCCCCCGGCCCGGGCGGGGGGAGACCCAGTACTTC.

The chain combines TRBV7-9 with TRBJ2-5; TRBD1 is a possible D gene (6 bases). V was trimmed by 5 bases and J by 4 bases, leaving 17 bases between them. Germline V gives CDR1 SEHNR, CDR2 FQNEAQ (reference sequence). The CDR3 extends over 15 amino acids. CDR3 coding DNA: TGTGCCAGCAGCCCAGAGGGGGATGGGTTAGAGACCCAGTACTTC. This codes for CASSPEGDGLETQYF.

The chain recombines TRBV7-9 with TRBJ1-1; D is ambiguous. Trimming shortened V by 3 bases and J by 2 bases, and 16 bases separated the two germline ends. Germline V gene data show CDR1 as SEHNR and CDR2 as FQNEAQ (reference sequence). The CDR3 length is 16 residues. The CDR3 region is CASSFSLPGPNTEAFF. The CDR3, as DNA: TGTGCCAGCAGCTTCAGCCTTCCGGGTCCAAACACTGAAGCTTTCTTT. The variable domain in full, completed from reference TRBV7-9 and TRBJ1-1, reads DTGVSQNPRHKITKRGQNVTFRCDPISEHNRLYWYRQTLGQGPEFLTYFQNEAQLEKSRLLSDRFSAERPKGSFSTLEIQRTEQGDSAMYLCASSFSLPGPNTEAFFGQGTRLTVV.

The CDR3 is CASSRIEIGQGIAGYTF. CDR3 nucleotide sequence: TGTGCCAGCAGCCGGATCGAAATTGGACAGGGAATCGCTGGCTACACCTTC. This chain connects TRBV4-2 to TRBJ1-2; 8 positions agree with TRBD1. Germline V gene lookup returns CDR1 LGHNA and CDR2 YNFKEQ. The CDR3 sequence is 17 residues long. V lost 4 bases, J lost 7 bases, and 17 bases stayed unmatched.

V gene TRBV7-2 combines with J gene TRBJ2-7; 8 bases match TRBD2. The length of the CDR3 is 15 residues. Germline V lookup: CDR1 SGHTA, CDR2 FQGNSA. Trimming removed 2 bases from V and 3 bases from J; junction bases left unmatched: 6. Written as DNA, the CDR3 is TGTGCCAGCAGCTTATGGAGCGGGGGTTACTACGAGCAGTACTTC. Its protein is CASSLWSGGYYEQYF.

The V and J genes are TRBV4-1 and TRBJ2-5; 8 bases are a match to TRBD2. Per the germline V gene, CDR1 is MGHRA and CDR2 is YSYEKL. The CDR3 consists of 15 residues. V was pared by 6 bases and J by 3 bases, with 9 bases of the junction left unmatched. The CDR3 protein is CASRAQGRGEETQYF. CDR3 coding DNA: TGCGCCAGCAGGGCCCAAGGGCGGGGGGAAGAGACCCAGTACTTC.

The chain uses TRBV9 and TRBJ2-3; 9 positions match TRBD2. Unmatched junction bases numbered 4, after V lost 3 bases and J lost 5 bases. Germline V gene sequence: CDR1 SGDLS, CDR2 YYNGEE. This CDR3 region has 14 residues. CDR3 region: CASSASGKVDTQYF. CDR3 in DNA: TGTGCCAGCAGCGCTAGCGGGAAAGTAGATACGCAGTATTTT. Together with reference TRBV9 and TRBJ2-3, the CDR3 gives the full variable domain: DSGVTQTPKHLITATGQRVTLRCSPRSGDLSVYWYQQSLDQGLQFLIQYYNGEERAKGNILERFSAQQFPDLHSELNLSSLELGDSALYFCASSASGKVDTQYFGPGTRLTVL.

The table lists this clone with a few counts. J is TRBJ2-5 and V is TRBV24-1, with 8 bases aligning to TRBD2. Germline-derived CDR1 and CDR2 are KGHDR and SFDVKD. V was pared by 4 bases and J by 5 bases, with 11 bases of the junction left unmatched. There are 16 residues in the CDR3. Here the CDR3 DNA reads TGTGCCACCAGTGAACGACTCGGGGGGGTAAGGGAGACCCAGTACTTC. This encodes CATSERLGGVRETQYF.

The chain employs TRBV7-8 and TRBJ2-7, with a possible D match to TRBD1 (5 bases). Trimming took 3 bases from V and 0 from J, leaving 6 bases between them. Germline CDR1 SGHVS, CDR2 FQNEAQ. The CDR3 extends over 13 amino acids. CDR3 sequence: CASSFGASYEQYF. In DNA, the CDR3 is TGTGCCAGCAGCTTTGGGGCCTCCTACGAGCAGTACTTC.

J is TRBJ2-1 and V is TRBV7-2; the D gene is possibly TRBD2 (5 bases). Trimming pared 5 bases from V and 9 bases from J, leaving 11 bases between. Germline values: CDR1 SGHTA, CDR2 FQGNSA. This CDR3 region has 12 residues. The CDR3 DNA reads as TGTGCCAGCAGCCAGTCTAGCCTTGAGCAGTTCTTC. Its translation: CASSQSSLEQFF.